A single TCR beta chain is shown here with its context. An assay was performed, and its level was deep. Some 31,000 T cell genomes (approximately 300 ng DNA) went into each PBMC replicate. This table comes from immunoSEQ multiplex PCR, and its TCRdb copy is limited to in-frame clones, with some not included. The table records 400,000 to 600,000 clones, almost 80% of them present only once. These data come from a study of shared clonotypes between healthy human individuals. All of the donors resided in Nashville, Tennessee, and each was a Caucasian adult. The CDR3 spans 16 residues. CDR1 and CDR2 (germline): KGHSH, LQKENI. V lost 3 bases, J lost 3 bases, and 15 bases lay in between.

The chain couples TRBV18 to TRBJ2-1; weak D call: TRBD2 (6 bases). This receptor was identified in a woman aged 40 to 50 in good health. Some clones in this sample may be carry-over from other donors' samples. Specimen: PBMCs. The CDR3 sequence: CASSPSISGDYNEQFF. Here the CDR3 DNA reads TGTGCCAGCTCACCTTCTATTAGCGGAGACTACAATGAGCAGTTCTTC. The entire variable domain, with the rest obtained from reference TRBV18 and TRBJ2-1, is as follows: NAGVMQNPRHLVRRRGQEARLRCSPMKGHSHVYWYRQLPEEGLKFMVYLQKENIIDESGMPKERFSAEFPKEGPSILRIQQVVRGDSAAYFCASSPSISGDYNEQFFGPGTRLTVL.